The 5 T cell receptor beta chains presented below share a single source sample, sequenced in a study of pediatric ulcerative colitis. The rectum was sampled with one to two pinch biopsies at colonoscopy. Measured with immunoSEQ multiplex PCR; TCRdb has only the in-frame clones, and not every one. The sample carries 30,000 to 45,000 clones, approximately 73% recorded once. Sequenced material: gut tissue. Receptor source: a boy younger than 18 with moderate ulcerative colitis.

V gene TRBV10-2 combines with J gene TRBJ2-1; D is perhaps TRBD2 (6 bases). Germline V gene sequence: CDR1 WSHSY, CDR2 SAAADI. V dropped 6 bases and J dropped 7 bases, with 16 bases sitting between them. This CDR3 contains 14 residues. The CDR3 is CASRGGGTVNEQFF. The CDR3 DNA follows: TGCGCCAGCAGGGGTGGGGGGACTGTGAATGAGCAGTTCTTC.

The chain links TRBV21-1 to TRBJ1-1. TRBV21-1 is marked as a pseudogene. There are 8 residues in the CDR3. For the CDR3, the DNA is TGTGCCGGAGGGAAAGCTTTCTTT. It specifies CAGGKAFF.

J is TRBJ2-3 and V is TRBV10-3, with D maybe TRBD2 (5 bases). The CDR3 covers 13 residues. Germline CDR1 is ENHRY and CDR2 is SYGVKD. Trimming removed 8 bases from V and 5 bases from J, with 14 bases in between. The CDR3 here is CAIALDLGDTQYF. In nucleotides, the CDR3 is TGTGCCATCGCGTTGGACTTGGGAGATACGCAGTATTTT.

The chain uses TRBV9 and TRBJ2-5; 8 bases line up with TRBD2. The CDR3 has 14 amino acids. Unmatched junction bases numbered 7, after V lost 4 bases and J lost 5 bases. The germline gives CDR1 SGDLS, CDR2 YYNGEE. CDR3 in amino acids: CASSLSGGLETQYF. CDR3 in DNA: TGTGCCAGCAGCTTGTCGGGAGGGTTGGAGACCCAGTACTTC.

The CDR3, as DNA: TGTGCCAGCATCTACGGGGGGGTAGGAGCCTACGAGCAGTACTTC. Amino acids: CASIYGGVGAYEQYF. The chain uses TRBV6-1 and TRBJ2-7, with 8 bases fitting TRBD2. This CDR3 spans 15 amino acids. V was pared by 7 bases and J by 2 bases, with 10 bases of the junction left unmatched. Germline V gene data show CDR1 as MNHNS and CDR2 as SASEGT.